The present TCR beta chain was sequenced within a study of Graves' ophthalmopathy and Graves' hyperthyroidism. Overall study findings and caveats: Blood also harbored most expanded thyroid clonotypes above 0.001 frequency.

Each donor who had ophthalmopathy showed moderate-to-severe activity, a CAS of ≥3, a NOSPECS of ≥4, and a duration under 3 months. Orbital computed tomography and thyroid ultrasound, along with TRAb, serum thyroxine and clinical symptoms, underpinned diagnosis. The CDR3 loop spans 12 amino acids. Germline lookup yields CDR1 KGHDR and CDR2 SFDVKD. Trimming stripped 5 bases from V and 10 bases from J, with 14 bases between. Amplification of the TCR beta CDR3 regions used RNA transcripts (as template). A first-round RT-PCR used HTBI primers, followed by a second-round multiplex PCR. Via MiXCR, TCRdb re-called the multiplex PCR reads, giving one row per CDR3 protein. The table lists approximately 460,000 distinct CDR3 sequences, roughly 14% of them singletons. In this sample, this clonotype turned up many times. The target antigen is unknown.

The receptor's source is a woman aged 30 to 39 with Graves' ophthalmopathy. The sequencing sample was made of blood. The chain is built from TRBV24-1 and TRBJ2-7; D is uncertain. CDR3 nucleotides: TGTGCCACCAGTGGGGTCGCCCCTGAACAGTACTTC. This encodes CATSGVAPEQYF.